This T cell receptor beta chain was sequenced for a study of T cells in Graves' hyperthyroidism and ophthalmopathy. As regards this clonotype: Its antigen is not identified.

Study observations and caveats: Model output signaled ophthalmopathy a median roughly six months ahead of onset. Most clonotypes that expanded in the thyroid above 0.001 also showed up in blood.

TCR beta CDR3 regions were amplified from RNA transcripts. Initially, a first-round RT-PCR of the TCR CDR3 employed the HTBI primer set. TCRdb reprocessed the multiplex PCR reads with MiXCR, giving one entry per CDR3 protein. The repertoire consists of roughly 500,000 distinct CDR3 sequences, with 35% to 55% occurring once and the leading ten covering roughly 19%. This CDR3 comprises 15 residues. Germline-derived CDR1 and CDR2 are KGHDR and SFDVKD. Trimming took 3 bases from V and 4 from J, leaving 11 bases between them. This receptor was identified in an adult woman with Graves' disease, either hyperthyroidism or ophthalmopathy (not recorded which). Sequencing was performed on peripheral blood or thyroid tissue (not recorded which). The rearrangement links TRBV24-1 to TRBJ1-4; tentatively, D is TRBD1 (5 bases). The CDR3 reads CATSDPRDGNEKLFF. The DNA of the CDR3 is TGTGCCACCAGTGATCCCCGGGACGGTAATGAAAAACTGTTTTTT.